What follows are 23 T cell receptor beta chains derived from one specimen sequenced in a study of T cells after yellow fever vaccination. Each CDR3 protein gets one entry after TCRdb re-called the 5' RACE reads with MiXCR. The repertoire holds 110,000 to 150,000 distinct CDR3 sequences, with approximately 6.6% as singletons. The sequenced sample was CD4+ T cells sorted from PBMCs, obtained 10 days after the yellow fever booster vaccination. These receptors were collected from a man aged 30-40 years who received the YFV17D yellow fever vaccine.

The chain joins TRBV7-9 to TRBJ2-1; 10 nucleotides align to TRBD2. The germline V gene has CDR1 SEHNR and CDR2 FQNEAQ (reference sequence). The V segment lost 9 bases and the J segment 0 bases; nucleotides outside the gene matches: 2. There are 14 residues in the CDR3. The CDR3 region is CARGTSASYNEQFF. The DNA for the CDR3 is TGTGCCAGGGGGACTAGCGCCTCCTACAATGAGCAGTTCTTC. The complete variable domain, with remaining parts taken from reference TRBV7-9 and TRBJ2-1, reads DTGVSQNPRHKITKRGQNVTFRCDPISEHNRLYWYRQTLGQGPEFLTYFQNEAQLEKSRLLSDRFSAERPKGSFSTLEIQRTEQGDSAMYLCARGTSASYNEQFFGPGTRLTVL.

This clonotype was found many times. The V gene is TRBV29-1, the J gene TRBJ2-7; D may correspond to TRBD1 or TRBD2 (5 bases each). Germline V lookup: CDR1 SQVTM, CDR2 ANQGSEA. The ends were cut back, 6 bases at V and 0 bases at J, with 18 bases in the middle. The CDR3 sequence is 15 residues long. For the CDR3, the DNA is TGCAGCGTGTTGCGGGTGACAGAGAGCTCCTACGAGCAGTACTTC. It yields the protein CSVLRVTESSYEQYF.

This clonotype was observed at least ten times. The chain recombines TRBV12-3 or TRBV12-4 with TRBJ1-1; D is undetermined. Trimming took 6 bases from V and 1 from J, leaving 12 bases between them. The CDR3 runs 14 residues. In nucleotides, the CDR3 is TGTGCCAGCAGCTCCGGGGTCCCGAACACTGAAGCTTTCTTT. Protein product: CASSSGVPNTEAFF.

This clonotype appeared many times. The rearrangement links TRBV7-2 to TRBJ1-5, with D perhaps matching TRBD1 (6 bases). The germline V and J ends were trimmed by 1 base and 2 bases, with 9 bases remaining between them. This CDR3 region has 15 residues. Germline V gene sequence: CDR1 SGHTA, CDR2 FQGNSA. This CDR3 reads CASSLDRVGNQPQHF. CDR3 nucleotide sequence: TGTGCCAGCAGCTTAGACAGGGTGGGCAATCAGCCCCAGCATTTT.

This clonotype was counted ten times or more. The chain is built from TRBV5-1 and TRBJ2-7, with 8 bases identical to TRBD1. CDR1 is SGHRS, CDR2 YFSETQ, per germline. The ends lost 4 bases at V and 5 bases at J; junction bases unmatched: 5. This CDR3 spans 13 amino acids. The CDR3 DNA reads TGCGCCAGCAGCAGTGGACAGGGCCACGAGCAGTACTTC. Protein sequence: CASSSGQGHEQYF.

At least ten counts were recorded for this clonotype. The chain combines TRBV7-9 with TRBJ2-1; the match to TRBD1 covers 7 bases. The CDR3 length is 14 residues. V dropped 4 bases and J dropped 5; count of bases not matched to a gene: 5. From germline, CDR1 is SEHNR and CDR2 FQNEAQ (reference sequence). The CDR3: CASSSFTGDNEQFF. As DNA, the CDR3 is TGTGCCAGCAGCTCTTTTACAGGGGACAATGAGCAGTTCTTC.

This clonotype was seen a single time. The rearrangement joins TRBV6-1 to TRBJ2-3; perhaps TRBD1 as D (5 bases). Germline values: CDR1 MNHNS, CDR2 SASEGT. The CDR3 runs to 14 residues. V was clipped by 6 bases and J by 3 bases, with 13 bases between them. CDR3 DNA: TGTGCCAGCAGGACATGGAAGGGGACAGATACGCAGTATTTT. Translating it yields CASRTWKGTDTQYF.

The sample holds many counts of this clonotype. The chain employs TRBV20-1 and TRBJ2-1, with 15 positions matching TRBD2. V gave up 5 bases and J gave up 6 bases; unmatched junction bases: 11. The V gene's germline CDR1 is DFQATT and CDR2 SNEGSKA (reference sequence). The CDR3 extends over 17 amino acids. The CDR3 coding sequence is TGCAGTGCTGGGGGACTAGCGGGAGGATGGTTGGGCAATGAGCAGTTCTTC. This codes for CSAGGLAGGWLGNEQFF.

The chain couples TRBV20-1 to TRBJ1-4; D is ambiguous. V was pared by 3 bases and J by 8 bases, with 19 bases between. CDR1 and CDR2 from the germline V gene are DFQATT and SNEGSKA (reference sequence). CDR3 length equals 15 residues. As DNA, the CDR3 is TGCAGTGCTAGTTCCGGAAGTCGGTTGGGAGAAAAACTGTTTTTT. Amino acid sequence: CSASSGSRLGEKLFF.

At least ten counts were recorded for this clonotype. CDR3 amino acids: CASCGTETYEQYF. The CDR3 region has the DNA TGTGCCAGCTGCGGCACGGAGACCTACGAGCAGTACTTC. The rearrangement joins TRBV6-6 to TRBJ2-7; D is uncertain. The V end was cut by 8 bases, the J end by 2 bases, with 13 bases between. Germline V gene sequence: CDR1 MNHNY, CDR2 SVGAGI (reference sequence). This CDR3 has 13 residues.

Concerning this clonotype: At one of its ends the junction is not consistent with the germline gene, which may arise from a read error. The V call is TRBV29-1, the J call TRBJ1-4; D remains ambiguous. CDR3 size: 13 residues. Germline values: CDR1 SQVTM, CDR2 ANQGSEA. CDR3 sequence: CSVVRGTKEKLFF. The CDR3 region has the DNA TGCAGCGTTGTTCGGGGTACTAAAGAAAAACTGTTTTTT. Looking up the rest from reference TRBV29-1 and TRBJ1-4 gives the full variable domain: SAVISQKPSRDICQRGTSLTIQCQVDSQVTMMFWYRQQPGQSLTLIATANQGSEATYESGFVIDKFPISRPNLTFSTLTVSNMSPEDSSIYLCSVVRGTKEKLFFGSGTQLSVL.

This clonotype was detected ten times or more. V is TRBV5-1 and J is TRBJ1-4; D perhaps matches TRBD1 (6 bases). The CDR3 runs to 14 residues. V was pared by 0 bases and J by 8 bases, with 11 bases between. CDR1 is SGHRS and CDR2 is YFSETQ in the germline V gene. The CDR3 spells CASSLEGGKEKLFF. CDR3 coding DNA: TGCGCCAGCAGCTTGGAGGGGGGGAAGGAAAAACTGTTTTTT.

This clonotype was counted many times. The chain couples TRBV15 to TRBJ2-7; D unresolved. The CDR3 runs 12 residues. The germline V gene has CDR1 LNHNV and CDR2 YYDKDF (reference sequence). V lost 1 base, J lost 2 bases, and 3 bases lay in between. Written as DNA, the CDR3 is TGTGCCACCAGCAGAGGGGCCTACGAGCAGTACTTC. Translated: CATSRGAYEQYF. Based on the CDR3 plus reference TRBV15 and TRBJ2-7, the full variable domain is DAMVIQNPRYQVTQFGKPVTLSCSQTLNHNVMYWYQQKSSQAPKLLFHYYDKDFNNEADTPDNFQSRRPNTSFCFLDIRSPGLGDTAMYLCATSRGAYEQYFGPGTRLTVT.

This clonotype has at least ten counts. This chain joins TRBV20-1 and TRBJ2-4; D perhaps matches TRBD2 (5 bases). The CDR3 consists of 12 residues. Trimming cost V 1 base and J 6 bases, with 7 bases left between them. Germline V lookup: CDR1 DFQATT, CDR2 SNEGSKA (reference sequence). CDR3 nucleotides: TGCAGTGCTAGAGTTGGAGGAAACATTCAGTACTTC. Translation: CSARVGGNIQYF.

This clonotype was seen many times. The chain links TRBV30 to TRBJ1-6, with TRBD1 matching over 8 bases. There are 16 residues in the CDR3. V shed 3 bases and J 7 bases; nucleotides not matched to a gene: 11. CDR1 and CDR2 from the germline V gene are GTSNPN and SVGIG (reference sequence). CDR3 nucleotides: TGTGCCTGGAGACCTCTCCAGACAGGGGCGAATTCACCCCTCCACTTT. Protein product: CAWRPLQTGANSPLHF. Complete variable domain (other parts from reference TRBV30 and TRBJ1-6): SQTIHQWPATLVQPVGSPLSLECTVEGTSNPNLYWYRQAAGRGLQLLFYSVGIGQISSEVPQNLSASRPQDRQFILSSKKLLLSDSGFYLCAWRPLQTGANSPLHFGNGTRLTVT.

This clonotype has at least ten counts. As DNA, the CDR3 is TGTGCCAGCACCCGGGCCACGGGGGAGACCCAGTACTTC. Translating it yields CASTRATGETQYF. The chain is built from TRBV12-3 or TRBV12-4 and TRBJ2-5, with a tentative D call TRBD2 (5 bases). Between the trimmed V and J ends, which lost 7 bases and 5 bases, there was a span of 14 bases. The CDR3 has 13 residues.

This clonotype occurred many times. The chain has TRBV5-1 and TRBJ2-7; the D gene is possibly TRBD2 (6 bases). CDR3 size: 14 residues. The V gene's germline CDR1 is SGHRS and CDR2 YFSETQ. With 1 base removed from V and 7 bases from J, the gap between germline ends came to 15 bases. CDR3 coding DNA: TGCGCCAGCAGCTTGCCGGAGGGCAATAGTGAGCAGTACTTC. Amino acid sequence: CASSLPEGNSEQYF.

This clonotype was counted ten times or more. This chain links TRBV6-5 with TRBJ2-1; TRBD2 matches at 8 bases. The CDR3 has 15 amino acids. V shed 6 bases, J shed 1 base, and the junction held 5 bases outside the gene matches. Germline V CDR1 and CDR2: MNHEY, SVGAGI. The CDR3 sequence is CASSGGTRSYNEQFF. CDR3 sequence (DNA): TGTGCCAGCAGCGGTGGGACTAGATCCTACAATGAGCAGTTCTTC.

This clonotype showed up many times. This rearrangement joins TRBV5-6 to TRBJ2-7; a possible D gene is TRBD2 (5 bases). The CDR3 consists of 13 residues. Trimming took off 0 bases at V and 6 bases at J, with 10 bases between the two ends. The germline V gene encodes CDR1 SGHDT and CDR2 YYEEEE. CDR3 in DNA: TGTGCCAGCAGCTTGGCCCTTCGGGGCGAGCAGTACTTC. The encoded protein is CASSLALRGEQYF.

The chain joins TRBV7-2 to TRBJ2-1, with D hard to call. Per germline, CDR1 SGHTA and CDR2 FQGNSA. Trimming took 1 base from V and 4 from J, leaving 11 bases between them. CDR3 length: 15 amino acids. CDR3 loop: CASSLGSGRYNEQFF. The CDR3 DNA sequence: TGTGCCAGCAGCTTAGGGTCGGGTCGTTACAATGAGCAGTTCTTC.

There are many counts of this clonotype. V gene TRBV23-1 combines with J gene TRBJ2-2; D is perhaps TRBD1 or TRBD2 (5 bases each). TRBV23-1 is known as an ORF, though its function is uncertain. V lost 3 bases, J lost 3 bases, and 8 bases lay in between. CDR3 size: 14 residues. CDR3 loop: CASSHGGYTGELFF. As DNA, the CDR3 is TGCGCCAGCAGTCATGGGGGATACACCGGGGAGCTGTTTTTT.

The V call is TRBV19, the J call TRBJ2-5; D unresolved. CDR3 length equals 14 residues. Looked up from germline, CDR1 is LNHDA and CDR2 is SQIVND (reference sequence). With 3 bases removed from V and 4 bases from J, the gap between germline ends came to 12 bases. DNA for the CDR3: TGTGCCAGTAGTATGGCTGGGATGGGAGAGACCCAGTACTTC. This translates into CASSMAGMGETQYF.

This clonotype has ten or more counts. The chain joins TRBV29-1 to TRBJ2-3, with 11 bases aligning to TRBD2. Germline V gene data show CDR1 as SQVTM and CDR2 as ANQGSEA. This CDR3 comprises 14 residues. V was clipped by 8 bases and J by 0 bases; unmatched bases: 4. The CDR3 DNA follows: TGCAGCCTTAGGACTAGCGGGAGCACAGATACGCAGTATTTT. As protein: CSLRTSGSTDTQYF.